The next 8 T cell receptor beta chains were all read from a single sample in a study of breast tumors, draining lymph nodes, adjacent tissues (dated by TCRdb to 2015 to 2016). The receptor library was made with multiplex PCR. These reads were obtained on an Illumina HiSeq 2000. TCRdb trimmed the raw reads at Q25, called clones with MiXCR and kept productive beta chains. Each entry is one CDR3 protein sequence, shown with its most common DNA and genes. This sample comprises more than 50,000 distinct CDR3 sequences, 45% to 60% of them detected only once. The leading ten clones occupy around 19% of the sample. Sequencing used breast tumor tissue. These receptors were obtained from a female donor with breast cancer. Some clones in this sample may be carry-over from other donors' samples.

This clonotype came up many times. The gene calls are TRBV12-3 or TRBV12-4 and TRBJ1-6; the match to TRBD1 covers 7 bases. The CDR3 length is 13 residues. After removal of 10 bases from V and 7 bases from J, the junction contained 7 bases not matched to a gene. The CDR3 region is CATRDSPNSPLHF. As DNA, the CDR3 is TGTGCCACTCGGGACAGCCCAAATTCACCCCTCCACTTT.

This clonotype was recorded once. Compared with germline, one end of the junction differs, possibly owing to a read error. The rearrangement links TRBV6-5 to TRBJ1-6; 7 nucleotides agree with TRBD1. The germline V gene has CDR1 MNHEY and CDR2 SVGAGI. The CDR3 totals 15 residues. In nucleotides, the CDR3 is TGTGCCAGCAGTTACTCGACAGGGAGGAATTCACTCCTCCACTTT. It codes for CASSYSTGRNSLLHF.

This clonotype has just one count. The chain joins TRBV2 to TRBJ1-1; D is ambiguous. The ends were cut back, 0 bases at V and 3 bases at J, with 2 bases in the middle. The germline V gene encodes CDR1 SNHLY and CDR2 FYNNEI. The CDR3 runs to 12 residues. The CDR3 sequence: CASSEADTEAFF. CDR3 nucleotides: TGTGCCAGCAGTGAAGCAGACACTGAAGCTTTCTTT.

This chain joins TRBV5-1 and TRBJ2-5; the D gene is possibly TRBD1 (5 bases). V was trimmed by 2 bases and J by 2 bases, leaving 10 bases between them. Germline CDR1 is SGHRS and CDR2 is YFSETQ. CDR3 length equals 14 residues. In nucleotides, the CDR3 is TGCGCCAGCAGCTTTGCAGACAGACAAGAGACCCAGTACTTC. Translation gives CASSFADRQETQYF.

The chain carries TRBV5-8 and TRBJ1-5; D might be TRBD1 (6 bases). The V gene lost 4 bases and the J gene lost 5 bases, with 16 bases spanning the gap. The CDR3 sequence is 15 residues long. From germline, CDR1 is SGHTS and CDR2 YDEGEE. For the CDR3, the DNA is TGTGCCAGCAGCGTGGACAGCCGAGGGGATCAGCCCCAGCATTTT. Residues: CASSVDSRGDQPQHF.

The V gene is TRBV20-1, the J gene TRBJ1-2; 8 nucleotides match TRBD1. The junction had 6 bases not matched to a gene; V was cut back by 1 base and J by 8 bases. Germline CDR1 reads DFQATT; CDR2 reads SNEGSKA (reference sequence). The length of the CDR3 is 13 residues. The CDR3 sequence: CSARGWQGAGYTF. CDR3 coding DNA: TGCAGTGCTAGAGGATGGCAGGGGGCAGGCTACACCTTC.

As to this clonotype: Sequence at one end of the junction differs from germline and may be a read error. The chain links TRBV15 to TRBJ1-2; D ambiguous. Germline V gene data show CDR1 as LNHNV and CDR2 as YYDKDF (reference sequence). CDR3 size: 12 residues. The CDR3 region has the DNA TGTGCCACCAGTAGAGATCGCGGGGAGTACACCTTC. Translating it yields CATSRDRGEYTF.

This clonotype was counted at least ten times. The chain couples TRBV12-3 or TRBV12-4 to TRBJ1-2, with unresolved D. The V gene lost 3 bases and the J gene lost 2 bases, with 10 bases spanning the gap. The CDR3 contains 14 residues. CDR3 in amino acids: CASSLGYGNYGYTF. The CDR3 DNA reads TGTGCCAGCAGTTTGGGGTACGGAAACTATGGCTACACCTTC.